This TCR beta chain was observed in a study of CD8 T cells in Susac syndrome. After extraction with the RNeasy kit, roughly 0.45 to 1 ug of the RNA was reverse transcribed using random hexamers. Amplification of the TCR beta CDR3 was carried out by immunoSEQ multiplex PCR, which spanned a total of 54 Vbeta and 13 Jbeta segments. A single record per CDR3 protein comes from TCRdb applying MiXCR to the immunoSEQ multiplex PCR reads. The sample includes fewer than 300,000 distinct CDR3 sequences, 70% to 90% of them seen just once. Sequencing input: CD8+ T cells from PBMCs. The receptor comes from a human donor with multiple sclerosis.

CDR3 residues: CASSSTGSYNEQFF. The CDR3 DNA sequence: TGTGCCAGCAGCTCGACAGGTAGTTACAATGAGCAGTTCTTC. The V gene is TRBV7-3, the J gene TRBJ2-1, with D possibly being TRBD1 (6 bases). The CDR3 consists of 14 residues. Per germline, CDR1 SGHTA and CDR2 FQGTGA. V shed 4 bases and J shed 4 bases, with 11 bases lying between them.